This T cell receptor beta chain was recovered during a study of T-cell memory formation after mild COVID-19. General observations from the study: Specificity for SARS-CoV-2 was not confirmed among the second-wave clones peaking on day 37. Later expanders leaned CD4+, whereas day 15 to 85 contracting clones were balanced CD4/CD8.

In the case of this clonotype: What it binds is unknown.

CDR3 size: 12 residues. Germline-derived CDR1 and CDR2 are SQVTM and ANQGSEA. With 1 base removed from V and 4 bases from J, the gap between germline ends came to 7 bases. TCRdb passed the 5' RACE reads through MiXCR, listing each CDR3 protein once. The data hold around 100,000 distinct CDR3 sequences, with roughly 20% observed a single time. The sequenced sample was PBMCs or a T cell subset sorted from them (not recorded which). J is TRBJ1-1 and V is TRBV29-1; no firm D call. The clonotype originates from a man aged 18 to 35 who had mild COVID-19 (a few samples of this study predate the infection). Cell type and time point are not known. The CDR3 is CSVEVSGTEAFF. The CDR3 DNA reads TGCAGCGTTGAAGTATCAGGCACTGAAGCTTTCTTT.